This T cell receptor beta chain was recorded in a study of T cell responses to AZD1222 COVID-19 vaccine. Study-level results: Regions left unmutated in variants are reportedly the target of nearly half of spike-specific TCRs. Receipt of two AZD1222 doses was followed by a rise in Spike-specific TCR breadth and depth.

This CDR3 has 12 amino acids. Germline CDR1 is MDHEN and CDR2 is SYDVKM. Trimming stripped 3 bases from V and 10 bases from J, with 12 bases between. Worth noting for this clone: The target antigen is unknown.

Only in-frame clones appear in the TCRdb table, and some are missing; sequencing was by immunoSEQ multiplex PCR. Among approximately 140,000 clones listed, about 93% were seen once. Here the sequenced sample was peripheral blood, taken on day 0 of AZD1222 vaccination. This TCR was sampled from an adult in good health. The chain combines TRBV28 with TRBJ1-1; D gene unclear. In DNA, the CDR3 is TGTGCCAGCAGTTTCAGAACTTGGGGAGCTTTCTTT. This translates into CASSFRTWGAFF.